The following is a T cell receptor (beta chain) sequence with its context. Its antigen is unidentified. The CDR3 is made up of 11 amino acids. In germline, CDR1 is DFQATT, CDR2 SNEGSKA (reference sequence). V lost 3 bases and J lost 4, with 7 bases in between. Profiled with immunoSEQ multiplex PCR; TCRdb holds only in-frame clones, not every one. Altogether over 75,000 clones are present, 70% to 90% being singletons, with the ten largest covering around 3.6%. Some second doses came at about 4 weeks and others at about 12 weeks; these were pooled. The sample comes from a study of T cell responses to AZD1222 COVID-19 vaccine. General study points: Vaccination with two AZD1222 doses was followed by a rise in Spike-specific TCR breadth and depth. Researchers took repertoire samples only after the peak T cell response had come. White British ancestry dominated among donors, who included more females, and clonal diversity was possibly underestimated.

This TCR came from an adult who received the AZD1222 COVID-19 vaccine. The rearrangement joins TRBV20-1 to TRBJ2-7; D could derive from TRBD1 or TRBD2 (5 bases each). Sequencing was performed on peripheral blood, taken 28 days after the second AZD1222 dose. DNA for the CDR3: TGCAGTGCTAGTGAGGGGTACGAGCAGTACTTC. Protein product: CSASEGYEQYF.